This T cell receptor beta chain appears in the sequencing data of a study of blood T cell repertoires in COVID-19. On the study more broadly: Material from acute and convalescent COVID-19 was sourced from the United States, Italy and Spain. The cDNA or gDNA used as material had been derived from T cells, B-cell-depleted T cells, or PBMCs.

Original processing methods: Quantification of nucleated cells was approximated via reference gene primer amplification. TCRdb keeps only in-frame clones here, not all; method: immunoSEQ multiplex PCR. For V, J and clone size, that table is used; D and trimming come from the DNA. The sample includes around 250,000 clones, 75% to 90% of them seen just once. The CDR3 has 13 residues. Trimming left V 7 bases short and J 4 bases short, with 9 bases between. Germline V gene sequence: CDR1 SGHRS, CDR2 YFSETQ. This chain joins TRBV5-1 and TRBJ2-6, with D possibly being TRBD2 (6 bases). Sample: peripheral blood. The receptor's source is a woman aged 40 to 49 who had recovered from COVID-19. The CDR3 sequence: CASADYGANVLTF. The CDR3 DNA is TGCGCCAGCGCGGACTACGGGGCCAACGTCCTGACTTTC.